These T cell receptor beta chains were read from a single sample in a study of OX40 agonist ivuxolimab in advanced cancers. The protocol was immunoSEQ multiplex PCR, while the TCRdb copy is restricted to in-frame clones and leaves out a portion. The sample lists some 60,000 clones, roughly four fifths occurring once. The specimen was CD4+ or CD8+ T cells sorted from blood, collected in a trial of the OX40 agonist ivuxolimab. Receptor source: an adult with an advanced solid tumor such as melanoma, head and neck, liver or kidney cancer. Both conserved end residues are part of each CDR3. The D gene is left open where the match is weak. Size values are once, few and many counts, or a class for expanded clones, and some rows have none.

DNA,CDR3,D,size,V,J
TGTGCCAGCAGCCCCCGACTAGAAATCGATACGCAGTATTTT,CASSPRLEIDTQYF,NA,NA,TRBV7-2,TRBJ2-3
TGTGCCAGCAGCTTGACGGACACAGATACGCGGTATTTT,CASSLTDTDTRYF,NA,once,TRBV5-8,TRBJ2-3
TGCGCCAGCAGCCGAGGGGGAATGGTAGGGGTTAGTAATCAGCCCCAGCATTTT,CASSRGGMVGVSNQPQHF,NA,NA,TRBV4-1,TRBJ1-5
TGTGCCAGTAGTATAGGTGGCGGGGGGCCAATTCAGGAGACCCAGTACTTC,CASSIGGGGPIQETQYF,TRBD2,NA,TRBV19,TRBJ2-5
TGTGCCAGCAGCGTAGAACAGAGCCCCGTCTCCCTCCACTTT,CASSVEQSPVSLHF,NA,NA,TRBV9,TRBJ1-6
TGTGCCAGCTCATTCCAGGGAAACACTGAAGCTTTCTTT,CASSFQGNTEAFF,NA,NA,TRBV18,TRBJ1-1
TGTGCCAGCTCTCAGGCGAGGGCCGAAAAACTGTTTTTT,CASSQARAEKLFF,NA,once,TRBV18,TRBJ1-4
TGTGCCAGTAGGACAGGGGGGGCCGGGGAGCTGTTTTTT,CASRTGGAGELFF,TRBD1,once,TRBV19,TRBJ2-2
TGTGCCTGGAGTGAGGGAGGGCCAGCAGATACGCAGTATTTT,CAWSEGGPADTQYF,TRBD2,NA,TRBV30,TRBJ2-3
TGTACGAGGGGGTTCTATGGCTACACCTTC,CTRGFYGYTF,NA,few,TRBV7-5,TRBJ1-2
TGTGCCAGCAGCTTATCCGGGGCGAACACCGGGGAGCTGTTTTTT,CASSLSGANTGELFF,NA,NA,TRBV5-5,TRBJ2-2
TGTGCCAGCAGTTCTCGTCGGGAAGACAGCACAGATACGCAGTATTTT,CASSSRREDSTDTQYF,NA,NA,TRBV27,TRBJ2-3
TGTGCCAGCAGTTTCCCCGGGCTAGCGGGGGCGAACACCGGGGAGCTGTTTTTT,CASSFPGLAGANTGELFF,TRBD2,NA,TRBV27,TRBJ2-2
TGTGCCAGCAGCCGGACAGGGGCGGAGTATGGCTACACCTTC,CASSRTGAEYGYTF,TRBD1,NA,TRBV2,TRBJ1-2
TGTGCCTGGAGTCCCGGGACAGGAGACTACGAGCAGTACTTC,CAWSPGTGDYEQYF,TRBD1,NA,TRBV30,TRBJ2-7
TGTGCCAGCAGCCCAAGGACTAGCGGAACCTACGAGCAGTACTTC,CASSPRTSGTYEQYF,TRBD2,NA,TRBV7-2,TRBJ2-7
TGCGCCAGCTCAGAAACGTGGAACACTGAAGCTTTCTTT,CASSETWNTEAFF,NA,NA,TRBV10-2,TRBJ1-1
TGTGCCAGCAGTCGGACAGGGAACTATGGCTACACCTTC,CASSRTGNYGYTF,TRBD1,once,TRBV27,TRBJ1-2
TGTGCCAGCAGCCCCGGGACAGGACCTTATTCACCCCTCCACTTT,CASSPGTGPYSPLHF,TRBD1,NA,TRBV7-9,TRBJ1-6
TGTGCCAGCAGCTACCGGGACAGCTCTGGAAACACCATATATTTT,CASSYRDSSGNTIYF,TRBD1,NA,TRBV7-2,TRBJ1-3
TGCGCCAGCAGCCCTGCCGCCCGGTCTGAAGCTTTCTTT,CASSPAARSEAFF,NA,NA,TRBV10-1,TRBJ1-1
TGTGCCAGTAGTCCGGGACTAGCGTTTTACGAGCAGTACTTC,CASSPGLAFYEQYF,TRBD2,NA,TRBV19,TRBJ2-7
TGTGCCAGCAGTGAACGGGGTACCGGGGAGCTGTTTTTT,CASSERGTGELFF,NA,NA,TRBV2,TRBJ2-2
TGTGCCAGCAGTTATCGTCGCGATCAGCCCCAGCATTTT,CASSYRRDQPQHF,NA,NA,TRBV6-5,TRBJ1-5
TGTGCCAGCAGCCGGGACAGGGGGACCGGGGAGCTGTTTTTT,CASSRDRGTGELFF,TRBD1,NA,TRBV11-2,TRBJ2-2
TGTGCCAGCAGTGTACAGGGAGTAGACGAAAAACTGTTTTTT,CASSVQGVDEKLFF,NA,NA,TRBV2,TRBJ1-4
TGTGCCAGCAAGCCGGGACAGGGTCACAACGAGCAGTACTTC,CASKPGQGHNEQYF,TRBD1,NA,TRBV6-1,TRBJ2-7
TGTGCCAGCAGCGCGGTACTAGCGGGAATTGACGAGCAGTACTTC,CASSAVLAGIDEQYF,TRBD2,NA,TRBV9,TRBJ2-7
TGCAGCGTCCCGGAGCTGGGGGGAAACTATGGCTACACCTTC,CSVPELGGNYGYTF,NA,NA,TRBV29-1,TRBJ1-2
TGTGCCAGCAGCTTAGTACAGGGTAGCACAGATACGCAGTATTTT,CASSLVQGSTDTQYF,NA,NA,TRBV7-8,TRBJ2-3
TGCAGCGTTGAAGGGGTGGGGGAGCTGTTTTTT,CSVEGVGELFF,NA,NA,TRBV29-1,TRBJ2-2
TGCGCCAGCAGCCAAAGGACTGGAGACACAGATACGCAGTATTTT,CASSQRTGDTDTQYF,NA,few,TRBV4-1,TRBJ2-3
TGCGCCAGCAGTGCGCAGCGGGAGGGGACCGGGGAGCTGTTTTTT,CASSAQREGTGELFF,TRBD2,NA,TRBV10-1,TRBJ2-2
TGTGCCAGCGGGCTCTTGGGGTCGTACGAGCAGTACTTC,CASGLLGSYEQYF,NA,once,TRBV28,TRBJ2-7
TGTGCCAGCAGTTTGGCATTAGCAGTGCATGAGCAGTTCTTC,CASSLALAVHEQFF,NA,NA,TRBV27,TRBJ2-1
TGTGCCAGCAGCAACAGGGGGCTGGGAGGCTACACCTTC,CASSNRGLGGYTF,TRBD1,few,TRBV27,TRBJ1-2
TGCAGCGTATGCTTCCGGGACAGCGCTACTCAGTTCTTC,CSVCFRDSATQFF,TRBD1,NA,TRBV29-1,TRBJ2-1
TGTGCCAGCAACAAACCCGGGACTAGCGGACCTCGGGGCACCGGGGAGCTGTTTTTT,CASNKPGTSGPRGTGELFF,TRBD2,NA,TRBV28,TRBJ2-2
TGCGCCAGCAGCTTGGATTTCGGCTTAACCTACGAGCAGTACTTC,CASSLDFGLTYEQYF,NA,NA,TRBV5-1,TRBJ2-7
TGTGCCAGCAGCCCTTACCCGCCTAGCGGGAGATCGGATACGCAGTATTTT,CASSPYPPSGRSDTQYF,TRBD2,NA,TRBV27,TRBJ2-3
TGTGCCAGCAGCGTAGGACCTGCATTCGAGACCCAGTACTTC,CASSVGPAFETQYF,NA,NA,TRBV9,TRBJ2-5
TGTGCCAGCAGCATCCCCCCCGGGACAGGGAACACTGAAGCTTTCTTT,CASSIPPGTGNTEAFF,TRBD1,NA,TRBV7-9,TRBJ1-1